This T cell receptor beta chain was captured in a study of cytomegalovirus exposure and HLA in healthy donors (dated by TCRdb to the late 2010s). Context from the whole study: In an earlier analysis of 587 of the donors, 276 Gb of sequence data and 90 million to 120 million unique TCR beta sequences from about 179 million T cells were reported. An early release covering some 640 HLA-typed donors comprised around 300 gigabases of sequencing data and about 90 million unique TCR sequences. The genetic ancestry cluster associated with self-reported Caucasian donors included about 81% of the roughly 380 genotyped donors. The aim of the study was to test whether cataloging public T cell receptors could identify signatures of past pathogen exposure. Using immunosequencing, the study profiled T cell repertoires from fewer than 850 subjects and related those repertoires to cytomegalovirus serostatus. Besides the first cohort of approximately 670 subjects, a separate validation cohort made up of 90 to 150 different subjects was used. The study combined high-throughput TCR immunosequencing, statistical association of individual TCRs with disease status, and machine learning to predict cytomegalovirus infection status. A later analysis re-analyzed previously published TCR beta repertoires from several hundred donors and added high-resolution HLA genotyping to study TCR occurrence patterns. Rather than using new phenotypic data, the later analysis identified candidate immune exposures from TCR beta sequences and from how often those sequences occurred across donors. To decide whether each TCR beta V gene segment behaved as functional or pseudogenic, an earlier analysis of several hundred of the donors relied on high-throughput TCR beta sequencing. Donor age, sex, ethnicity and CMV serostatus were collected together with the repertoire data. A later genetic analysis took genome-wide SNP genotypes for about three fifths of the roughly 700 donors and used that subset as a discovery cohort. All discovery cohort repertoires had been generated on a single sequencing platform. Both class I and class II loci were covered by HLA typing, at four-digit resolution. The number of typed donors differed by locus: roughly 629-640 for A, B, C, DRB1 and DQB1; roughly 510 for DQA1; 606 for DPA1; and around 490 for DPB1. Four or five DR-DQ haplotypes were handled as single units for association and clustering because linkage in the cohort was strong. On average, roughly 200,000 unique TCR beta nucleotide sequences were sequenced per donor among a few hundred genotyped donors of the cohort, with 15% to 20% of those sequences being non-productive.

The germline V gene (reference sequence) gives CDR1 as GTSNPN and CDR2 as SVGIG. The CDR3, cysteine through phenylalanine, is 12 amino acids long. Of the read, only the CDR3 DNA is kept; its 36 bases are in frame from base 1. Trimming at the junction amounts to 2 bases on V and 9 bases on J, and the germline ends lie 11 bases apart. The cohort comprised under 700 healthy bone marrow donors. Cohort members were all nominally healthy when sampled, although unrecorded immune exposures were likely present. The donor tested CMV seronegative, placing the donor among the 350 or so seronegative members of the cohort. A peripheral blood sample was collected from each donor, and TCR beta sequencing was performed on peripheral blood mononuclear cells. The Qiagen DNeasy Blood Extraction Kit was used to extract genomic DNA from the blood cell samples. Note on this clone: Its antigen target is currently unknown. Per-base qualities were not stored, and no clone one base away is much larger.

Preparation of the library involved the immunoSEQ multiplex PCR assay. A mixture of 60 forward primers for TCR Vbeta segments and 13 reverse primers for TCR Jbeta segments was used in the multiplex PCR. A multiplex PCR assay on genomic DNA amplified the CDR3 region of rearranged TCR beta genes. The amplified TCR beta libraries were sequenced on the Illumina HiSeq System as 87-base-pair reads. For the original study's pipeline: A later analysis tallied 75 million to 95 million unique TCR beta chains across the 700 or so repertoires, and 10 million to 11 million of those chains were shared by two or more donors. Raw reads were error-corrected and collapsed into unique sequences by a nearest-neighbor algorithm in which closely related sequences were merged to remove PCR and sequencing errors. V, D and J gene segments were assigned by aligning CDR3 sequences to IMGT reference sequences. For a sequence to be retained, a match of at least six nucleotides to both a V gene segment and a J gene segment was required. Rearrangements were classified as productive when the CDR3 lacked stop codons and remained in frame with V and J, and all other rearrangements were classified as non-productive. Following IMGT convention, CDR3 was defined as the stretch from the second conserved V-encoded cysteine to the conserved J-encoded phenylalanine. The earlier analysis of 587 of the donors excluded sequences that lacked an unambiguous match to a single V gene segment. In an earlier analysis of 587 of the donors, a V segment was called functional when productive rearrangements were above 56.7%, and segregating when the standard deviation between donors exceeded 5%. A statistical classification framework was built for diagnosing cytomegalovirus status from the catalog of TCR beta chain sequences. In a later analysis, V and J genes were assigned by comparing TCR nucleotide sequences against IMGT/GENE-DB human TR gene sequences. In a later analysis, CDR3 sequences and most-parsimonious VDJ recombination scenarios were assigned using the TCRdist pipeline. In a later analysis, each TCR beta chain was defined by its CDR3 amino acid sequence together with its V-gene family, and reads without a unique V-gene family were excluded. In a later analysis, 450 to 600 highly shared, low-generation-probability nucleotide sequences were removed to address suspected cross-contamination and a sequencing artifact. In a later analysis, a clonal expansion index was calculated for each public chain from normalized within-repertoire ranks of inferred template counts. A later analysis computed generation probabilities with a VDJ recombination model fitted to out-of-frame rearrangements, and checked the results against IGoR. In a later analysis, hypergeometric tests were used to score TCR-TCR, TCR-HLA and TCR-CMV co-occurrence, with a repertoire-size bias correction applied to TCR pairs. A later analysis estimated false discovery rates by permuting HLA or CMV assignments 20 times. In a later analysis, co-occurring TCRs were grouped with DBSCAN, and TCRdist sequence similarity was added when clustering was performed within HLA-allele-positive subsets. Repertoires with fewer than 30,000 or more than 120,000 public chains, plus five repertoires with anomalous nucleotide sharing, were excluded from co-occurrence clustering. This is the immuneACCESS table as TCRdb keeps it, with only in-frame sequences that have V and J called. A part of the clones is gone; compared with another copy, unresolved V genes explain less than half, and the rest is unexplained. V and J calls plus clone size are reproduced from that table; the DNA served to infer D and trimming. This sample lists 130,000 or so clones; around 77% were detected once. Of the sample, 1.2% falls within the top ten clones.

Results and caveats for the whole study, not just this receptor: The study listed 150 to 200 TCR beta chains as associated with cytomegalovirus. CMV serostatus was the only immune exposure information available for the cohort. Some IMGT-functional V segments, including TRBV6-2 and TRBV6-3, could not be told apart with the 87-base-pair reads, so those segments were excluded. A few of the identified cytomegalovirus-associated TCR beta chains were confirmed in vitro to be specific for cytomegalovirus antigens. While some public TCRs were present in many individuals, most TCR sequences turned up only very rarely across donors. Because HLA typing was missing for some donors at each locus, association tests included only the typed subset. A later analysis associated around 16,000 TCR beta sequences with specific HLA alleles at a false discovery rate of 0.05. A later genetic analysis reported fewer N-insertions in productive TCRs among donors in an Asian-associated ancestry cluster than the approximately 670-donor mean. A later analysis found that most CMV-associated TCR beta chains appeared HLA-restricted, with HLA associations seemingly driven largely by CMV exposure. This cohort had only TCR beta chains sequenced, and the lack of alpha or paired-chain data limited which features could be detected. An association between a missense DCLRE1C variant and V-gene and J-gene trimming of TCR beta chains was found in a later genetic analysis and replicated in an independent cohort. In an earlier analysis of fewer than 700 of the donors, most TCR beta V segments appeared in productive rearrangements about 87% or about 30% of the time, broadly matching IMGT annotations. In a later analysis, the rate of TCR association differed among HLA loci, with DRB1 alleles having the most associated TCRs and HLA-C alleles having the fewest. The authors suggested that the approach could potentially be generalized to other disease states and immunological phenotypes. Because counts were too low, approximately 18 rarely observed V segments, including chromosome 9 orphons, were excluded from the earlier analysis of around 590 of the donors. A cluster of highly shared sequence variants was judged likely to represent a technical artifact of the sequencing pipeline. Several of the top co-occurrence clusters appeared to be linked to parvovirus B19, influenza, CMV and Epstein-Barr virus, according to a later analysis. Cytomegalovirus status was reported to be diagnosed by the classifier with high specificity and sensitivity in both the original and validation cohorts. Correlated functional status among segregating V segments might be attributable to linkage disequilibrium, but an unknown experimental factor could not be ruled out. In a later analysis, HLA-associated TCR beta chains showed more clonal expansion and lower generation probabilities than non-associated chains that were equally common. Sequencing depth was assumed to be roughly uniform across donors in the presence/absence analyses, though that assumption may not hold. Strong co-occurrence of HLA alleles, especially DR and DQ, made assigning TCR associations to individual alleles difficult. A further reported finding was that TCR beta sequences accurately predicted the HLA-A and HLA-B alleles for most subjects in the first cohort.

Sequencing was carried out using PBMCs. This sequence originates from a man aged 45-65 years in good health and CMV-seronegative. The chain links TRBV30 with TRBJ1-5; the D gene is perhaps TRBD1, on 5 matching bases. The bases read TGTGCCTGGAGTCTTATTACAGGGCCCCAGCATTTT. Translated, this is CAWSLITGPQHF.